The 15 T cell receptor beta chains below come from one sample, sequenced in a study of OX40 agonist ivuxolimab in advanced cancers. Here immunoSEQ multiplex PCR was the method, and the copy in TCRdb shows in-frame clones only, minus some. The sample shows 76,000 or so clones, about 94% of them seen only once. The material sequenced was CD4+ or CD8+ T cells sorted from blood, taken in a trial of the OX40 agonist ivuxolimab. These receptors were obtained from an adult with an advanced solid tumor such as melanoma, head and neck, liver or kidney cancer.

V is TRBV23-1 and J is TRBJ2-7; no firm D call. TRBV23-1 belongs to the ORF category, with a function that is uncertain. The CDR3 has 12 residues. Trimming pared 0 bases from V and 5 bases from J, leaving 5 bases between. CDR3 in DNA: TGCGCCAGCAGTCAATCGATCCACGAGCAGTACTTC. This translates into CASSQSIHEQYF.

This clone has just a few counts. CDR3 sequence: CASRSGGSPLHF. The CDR3 nucleotides read TGTGCCAGCAGATCAGGGGGATCACCCCTCCACTTT. The chain recombines TRBV2 with TRBJ1-6; 7 positions agree with TRBD1. J was trimmed by 10 bases and V by 6 bases; bases with no gene match: 3. Looked up from germline, CDR1 is SNHLY and CDR2 is FYNNEI. The CDR3 consists of 12 residues.

A single count supports this clone. The chain uses TRBV30 and TRBJ2-1, with TRBD1 as a possible D gene (6 bases). V was clipped by 0 bases and J by 6 bases, with 12 bases between them. This CDR3 is built from 14 residues. Germline CDR1 and CDR2: GTSNPN and SVGIG (reference sequence). The chain's CDR3 is CAWSVTGFPNEQFF. CDR3 DNA sequence: TGTGCCTGGAGTGTAACAGGGTTCCCCAATGAGCAGTTCTTC.

This clone turned up a few times. V usage is TRBV5-5 and J usage is TRBJ2-7, with D uncertain. This CDR3 spans 14 amino acids. CDR1 and CDR2 (germline): SGHKS, YYEKEE (reference sequence). The ends were cut back, 2 bases at V and 3 bases at J, with 12 bases in the middle. In DNA form, the CDR3 reads TGTGCCAGCAGCTTAAGGCAGACCTTCTACGAGCAGTACTTC. Amino acids: CASSLRQTFYEQYF.

This clone has a handful of counts. This sequence joins TRBV29-1 and TRBJ1-1; perhaps TRBD1 as D (5 bases). From germline, CDR1 is SQVTM and CDR2 ANQGSEA. The CDR3 spans 12 residues. Trimming shortened V by 4 bases and J by 1 base, and 7 bases separated the two germline ends. In DNA form, the CDR3 reads TGCAGCGTTGTTACAGGGAACACTGAAGCTTTCTTT. Its translation: CSVVTGNTEAFF.

This chain joins TRBV27 and TRBJ2-1; D unresolved. Germline V lookup: CDR1 MNHEY, CDR2 SMNVEV (reference sequence). The CDR3 runs 16 residues. The V end was cut by 3 bases, the J end by 8 bases, with 20 bases between. The CDR3 here is CASSLAPSGGFDEQFF. DNA of the CDR3: TGTGCCAGCAGTTTGGCCCCCTCGGGTGGGTTTGATGAGCAGTTCTTC.

V and J are TRBV10-3 and TRBJ1-4, with TRBD1 identical over 8 bases. V was clipped by 3 bases and J by 5 bases; unmatched bases: 11. Germline CDR1 ENHRY, CDR2 SYGVKD. The CDR3 is 17 residues long. CDR3 bases: TGTGCCATCAGTGACCCCGGAGACAGGGGTCAGAATGAAAAACTGTTTTTT. It translates to CAISDPGDRGQNEKLFF.

The rearrangement joins TRBV9 to TRBJ1-5; 9 bases line up with TRBD1. The CDR3 runs 15 residues. Trimming cost V 2 bases and J 8 bases; bases outside gene matches: 8. Germline lookup yields CDR1 SGDLS and CDR2 YYNGEE. Here the CDR3 DNA reads TGTGCCAGCAGCGTGACAGGGGGGTCTGGCGAGCCCCAGCATTTT. It is translated as CASSVTGGSGEPQHF.

This clone was observed once. The V call is TRBV6-4, the J call TRBJ1-2, with D tentatively TRBD1 (6 bases). The CDR3 has 14 residues. Trimming took off 8 bases at V and 4 bases at J, with 17 bases between the two ends. Germline CDR1 is MRHNA and CDR2 is SNTAGT. CDR3: CASGKGGGRYGYTF. The CDR3 DNA reads TGTGCCAGCGGAAAGGGGGGGGGCCGCTATGGCTACACCTTC.

The rearrangement links TRBV7-6 to TRBJ2-5, with a weak D call TRBD2 (5 bases). CDR1 SGHVS and CDR2 FNYEAQ come from the germline V gene. This CDR3 has 15 residues. The V gene lost 4 bases and the J gene lost 1 base, with 13 bases spanning the gap. CDR3 region: CASSSPGSRQETQYF. As DNA, the CDR3 is TGTGCCAGCAGCTCTCCTGGGAGTCGCCAAGAGACCCAGTACTTC.

The gene calls are TRBV29-1 and TRBJ1-1, with a possible D match to TRBD1 (6 bases). Trimming shortened V by 2 bases and J by 4 bases, and 8 bases separated the two germline ends. The CDR3 runs 12 residues. Germline V CDR1 and CDR2: SQVTM, ANQGSEA. The CDR3 DNA reads TGCAGCGTTGAACGCAGGGGCACTGAAGCTTTCTTT. Residues: CSVERRGTEAFF.

This clone was found many times. The V and J genes are TRBV7-6 and TRBJ2-1; D remains ambiguous. Germline loops: CDR1 SGHVS, CDR2 FNYEAQ. CDR3 length: 13 amino acids. Trimming pared 5 bases from V and 5 bases from J, leaving 10 bases between. The CDR3 DNA follows: TGTGCCAGCAGCCCCCAATATAACAATGAGCAGTTCTTC. It specifies CASSPQYNNEQFF.

The rearrangement links TRBV29-1 to TRBJ1-1; weak D call: TRBD1 (5 bases). CDR3 size: 11 residues. V gave up 7 bases and J gave up 2 bases, with 8 bases separating them. The germline V gene has CDR1 SQVTM and CDR2 ANQGSEA. The CDR3 DNA is TGCAGCGCCCAGGGAAACACTGAAGCTTTCTTT. Residues: CSAQGNTEAFF.

This rearrangement joins TRBV7-9 to TRBJ2-7; TRBD2 matches 10 bases. With V trimmed by 1 base and J by 4 bases, 4 bases remained unmatched. Per the germline V gene, CDR1 is SEHNR and CDR2 is FQNEAQ (reference sequence). The CDR3 is 15 residues long. The CDR3 coding sequence is TGTGCCAGCAGCTTAGACAGCGGGAGGGTATACGAGCAGTACTTC. Translated: CASSLDSGRVYEQYF.

The rearrangement joins TRBV27 to TRBJ2-2; TRBD1 might be the D (7 bases). The CDR3 extends over 15 amino acids. Germline V gene sequence: CDR1 MNHEY, CDR2 SMNVEV (reference sequence). With 2 bases removed from V and 6 bases from J, the gap between germline ends came to 13 bases. The CDR3 sequence: CASSLARGVAGELFF. CDR3 nucleotides: TGTGCCAGCAGTTTAGCCAGGGGGGTTGCCGGGGAGCTGTTTTTT.